This T cell receptor beta chain was identified during a study of post-analysis software for immune sequencing data. The wider study: As for disease course, relapsing-remitting, secondary progressive and progressive-relapsing multiple sclerosis were all included.

The authors incorporated unique molecular identifiers into the TCR beta cDNA libraries. Some 500,000 cDNA molecules were obtained per 1 to 10 million input T cells. TCRdb recomputed calls from the PCR reads with MiXCR, one row per CDR3 protein. In the table there are roughly 800,000 distinct CDR3 sequences, 30% of which are singletons. This CDR3 contains 14 residues. Germline assignment: CDR1 LNHNV and CDR2 YYDKDF (reference sequence). Trimming took 6 bases from V and 0 from J, leaving 8 bases between them. Findings of the study overall: By F measure, strong co-clustering occurred among samples prepared in the same batch. Patients with multiple sclerosis recorded significantly lower normalized Chao1 diversity than controls, the study found. Four to six TRBV segments appeared more often in patients than in controls, and TRBV5-6, TRBV5-1 and TRBV20-1 were among these.

Remarks on this clonotype: Its specificity is unknown.

This clonotype was sampled from a girl aged 10 to 17 with multiple sclerosis. This chain links TRBV15 with TRBJ2-2, with a possible D match to TRBD2 (6 bases). The sequenced sample consisted of blood. The CDR3 DNA follows: TGTGCCACCAGTGAGCGGGCGAACACCGGGGAGCTGTTTTTT. Amino acid sequence: CATSERANTGELFF.